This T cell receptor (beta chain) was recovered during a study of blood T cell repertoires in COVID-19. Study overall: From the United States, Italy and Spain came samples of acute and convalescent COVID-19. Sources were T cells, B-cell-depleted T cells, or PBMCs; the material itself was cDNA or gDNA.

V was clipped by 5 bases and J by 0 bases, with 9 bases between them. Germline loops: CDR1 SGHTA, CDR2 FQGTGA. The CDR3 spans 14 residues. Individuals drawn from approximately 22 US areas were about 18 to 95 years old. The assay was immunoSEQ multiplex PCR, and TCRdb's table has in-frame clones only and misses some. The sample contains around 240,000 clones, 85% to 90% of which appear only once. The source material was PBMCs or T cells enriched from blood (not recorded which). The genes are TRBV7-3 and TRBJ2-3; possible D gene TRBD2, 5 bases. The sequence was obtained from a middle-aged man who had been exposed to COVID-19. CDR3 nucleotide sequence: TGTGCCAGCAGCGCGGGCCTAAGCACAGATACGCAGTATTTT. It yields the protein CASSAGLSTDTQYF.